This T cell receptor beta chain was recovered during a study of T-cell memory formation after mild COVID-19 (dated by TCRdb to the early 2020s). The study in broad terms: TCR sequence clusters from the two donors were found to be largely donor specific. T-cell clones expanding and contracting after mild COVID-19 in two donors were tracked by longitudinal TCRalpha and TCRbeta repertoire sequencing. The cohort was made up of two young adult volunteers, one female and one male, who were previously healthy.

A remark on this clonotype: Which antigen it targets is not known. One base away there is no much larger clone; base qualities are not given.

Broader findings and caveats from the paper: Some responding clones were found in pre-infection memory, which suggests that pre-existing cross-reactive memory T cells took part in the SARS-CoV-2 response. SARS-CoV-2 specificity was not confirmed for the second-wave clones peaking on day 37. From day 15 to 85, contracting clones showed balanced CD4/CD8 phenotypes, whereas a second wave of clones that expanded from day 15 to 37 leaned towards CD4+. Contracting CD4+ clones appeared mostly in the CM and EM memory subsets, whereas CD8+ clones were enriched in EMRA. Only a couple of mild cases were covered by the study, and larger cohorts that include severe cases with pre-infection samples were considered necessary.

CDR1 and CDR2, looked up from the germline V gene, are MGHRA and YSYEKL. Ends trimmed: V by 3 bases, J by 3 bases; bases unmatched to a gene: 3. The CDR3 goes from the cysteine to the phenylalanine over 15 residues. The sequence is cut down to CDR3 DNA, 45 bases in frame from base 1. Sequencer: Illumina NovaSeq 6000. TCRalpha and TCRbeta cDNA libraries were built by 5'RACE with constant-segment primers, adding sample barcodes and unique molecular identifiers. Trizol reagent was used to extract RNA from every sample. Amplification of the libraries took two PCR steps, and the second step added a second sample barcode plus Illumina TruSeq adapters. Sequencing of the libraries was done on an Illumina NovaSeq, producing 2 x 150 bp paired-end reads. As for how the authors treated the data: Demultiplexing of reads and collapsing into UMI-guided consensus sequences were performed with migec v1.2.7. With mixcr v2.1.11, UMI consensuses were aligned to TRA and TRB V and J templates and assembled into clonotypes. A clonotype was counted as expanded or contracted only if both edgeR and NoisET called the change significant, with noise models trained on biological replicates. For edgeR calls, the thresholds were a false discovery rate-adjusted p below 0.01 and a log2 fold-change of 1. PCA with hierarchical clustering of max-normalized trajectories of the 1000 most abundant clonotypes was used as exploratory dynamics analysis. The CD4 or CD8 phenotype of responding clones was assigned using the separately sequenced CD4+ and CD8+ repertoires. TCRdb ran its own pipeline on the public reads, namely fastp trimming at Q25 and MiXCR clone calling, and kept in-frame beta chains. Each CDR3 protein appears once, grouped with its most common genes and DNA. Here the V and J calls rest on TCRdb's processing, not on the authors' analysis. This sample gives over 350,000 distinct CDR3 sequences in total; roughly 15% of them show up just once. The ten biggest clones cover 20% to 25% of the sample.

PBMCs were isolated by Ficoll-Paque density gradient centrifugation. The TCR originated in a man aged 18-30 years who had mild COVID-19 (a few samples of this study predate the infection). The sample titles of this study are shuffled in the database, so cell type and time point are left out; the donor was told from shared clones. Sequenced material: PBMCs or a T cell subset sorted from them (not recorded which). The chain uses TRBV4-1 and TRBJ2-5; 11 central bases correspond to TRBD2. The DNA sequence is TGCGCCAGCAGCCAGCAACTAGCGGGGGAAGAGACCCAGTACTTC. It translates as CASSQQLAGEETQYF.